The clone carrying this T cell receptor (beta chain) was seen ten or more times. As yet, its antigen is unknown. The library targeted TCRbeta and was prepared with unique molecular identifiers. Each CDR3 protein gets one entry after TCRdb re-called the PCR reads with MiXCR. The sample consists of some 200,000 distinct CDR3 sequences, approximately 10% of them appearing once. This sample was included in a study of T-cell reconstitution after alpha-beta-depleted transplantation in children. Study conclusions and caveats: Two months or so post-transplant, alpha-beta T cells reportedly derived from several hundred expanded graft clones.

This sequence originates from a child under two years old with acute myeloid leukemia, due to receive a stem cell transplant. This sample comprised PBMCs, obtained before TCRalphabeta/CD19-depleted stem cell transplant.

Written as DNA, the CDR3 is TGCGCCAGCAGCCAACCCGGGACAGGGGTCAATGAGCAGTTCTTC. Its protein is CASSQPGTGVNEQFF. This chain uses TRBV4-3 with TRBJ2-1; TRBD1 matches 10 bases. The CDR3 contains 15 residues. Germline assignment: CDR1 LGHNA and CDR2 YSLEER. The J segment lost 6 bases and the V segment lost 2 bases, leaving 4 bases of the junction unmatched.